These 29 T cell receptor beta chains were all obtained from the same sample, sequenced in a study of control samples from healthy donors and cancer patients. The protocol was immunoSEQ multiplex PCR, while the TCRdb copy is restricted to in-frame clones and leaves out a portion. The sample holds around 120,000 clones; roughly 93% are singletons and the top ten take roughly 2.6%. The specimen was blood. The receptors derive from a man aged 25-45 years in good health.

The chain links TRBV10-3 to TRBJ1-2; 7 nucleotides align to TRBD1. The junction had 12 bases not matched to a gene; V was cut back by 4 bases and J by 4 bases. The CDR3 has 16 amino acids. Per germline, CDR1 ENHRY and CDR2 SYGVKD. In DNA, the CDR3 is TGTGCCATCAGTGTGGATACACAGGGGTTAGCCTATGGCTACACCTTC. Translating gives CAISVDTQGLAYGYTF.

The rearrangement uses TRBV2 and TRBJ1-1; D not resolved. Trimming pared 5 bases from V and 7 bases from J, leaving 20 bases between. The CDR3 totals 15 residues. Germline V gene data show CDR1 as SNHLY and CDR2 as FYNNEI. This CDR3 is CASSKRGNLGGEAFF. CDR3 nucleotides: TGTGCCAGCAGTAAGCGAGGAAACCTGGGTGGTGAAGCTTTCTTT.

This rearrangement joins TRBV7-8 to TRBJ2-2; a weak D match, TRBD2 (5 bases). Germline V gene data show CDR1 as SGHVS and CDR2 as FQNEAQ. There are 16 residues in the CDR3. V shed 5 bases and J shed 4 bases, with 17 bases lying between them. As DNA, the CDR3 is TGTGCCAGCAGCCCTGGCCCGGGGTCGGGCACCGGGGAGCTGTTTTTT. Its translation: CASSPGPGSGTGELFF.

The J gene is TRBJ1-2, the V gene TRBV6-1; D possibly corresponds to TRBD1 (5 bases). The germline CDR1 and CDR2 sequences are MNHNS and SASEGT. The CDR3 sequence is 13 residues long. Trimming cost V 3 bases and J 2 bases, with 7 bases left between them. The CDR3 region is CASSDGANYGYTF. CDR3 nucleotide sequence: TGTGCCAGCAGTGACGGGGCAAACTATGGCTACACCTTC.

This sequence joins TRBV18 and TRBJ2-6; no clear D gene. The CDR3 is made up of 14 amino acids. The ends were cut back, 0 bases at V and 4 bases at J, with 4 bases in the middle. Germline loops: CDR1 KGHSH, CDR2 LQKENI. This CDR3 reads CASSPPGGANVLTF. The CDR3, as DNA: TGTGCCAGCTCACCACCGGGAGGGGCCAACGTCCTGACTTTC.

This clone was seen only a few times. This sequence joins TRBV20-1 and TRBJ1-2, with D unclear. The CDR3 loop spans 11 amino acids. CDR1 DFQATT and CDR2 SNEGSKA come from the germline V gene (reference sequence). V shed 3 bases and J shed 12 bases, with 14 bases lying between them. For the CDR3, the DNA is TGCAGTGCTAGGATCCCTTCAGGTGACACCTTC. This sequence encodes CSARIPSGDTF.

The genes are TRBV11-2 and TRBJ2-7, with TRBD2 as a possible D gene (6 bases). V lost 1 base to trimming and J lost 5 bases, with 15 bases between them. The germline CDR1 and CDR2 sequences are SGHAT and FQNNGV. The CDR3 spans 15 residues. This CDR3 reads CASSLAPGGHHEQYV. DNA of the CDR3: TGTGCCAGCAGCTTAGCCCCCGGGGGTCACCACGAGCAGTACGTC.

J is TRBJ2-7 and V is TRBV9, with D possibly matching TRBD1 (6 bases). The ends were cut back, 4 bases at V and 2 bases at J, with 13 bases in the middle. Germline assignment: CDR1 SGDLS and CDR2 YYNGEE. This CDR3 spans 14 amino acids. CDR3 coding DNA: TGTGCCAGCAGCCCTCGGACAGTGGCCTACGAGCAGTACTTC. It encodes CASSPRTVAYEQYF. Combining the CDR3 with reference TRBV9 and TRBJ2-7 gives the whole variable domain DSGVTQTPKHLITATGQRVTLRCSPRSGDLSVYWYQQSLDQGLQFLIQYYNGEERAKGNILERFSAQQFPDLHSELNLSSLELGDSALYFCASSPRTVAYEQYFGPGTRLTVT.

The chain recombines TRBV5-4 with TRBJ2-5; D remains unclear. The CDR3 is made up of 15 amino acids. Germline V gene lookup returns CDR1 SGHNT and CDR2 YYREEE (reference sequence). Trimming stripped 3 bases from V and 3 bases from J, with 15 bases between. CDR3 sequence (DNA): TGTGCCAGCAGCTCCCCTCGAACGGCGGAAGAGACCCAGTACTTC. This encodes CASSSPRTAEETQYF.

DNA for the CDR3: TGTGCCAGCTCACCTAACCTCGGGTTGGACACTGAAGCTTTCTTT. This encodes CASSPNLGLDTEAFF. The chain has TRBV18 and TRBJ1-1; D not certain. Trimming stripped 3 bases from V and 3 bases from J, with 14 bases between. The CDR3 is 15 residues long. Germline CDR1 and CDR2: KGHSH and LQKENI.

V gene TRBV7-2 combines with J gene TRBJ1-5; a possible D gene is TRBD1 (6 bases). The CDR3 extends over 17 amino acids. Germline V lookup: CDR1 SGHTA, CDR2 FQGNSA. Trimming removed 1 base from V and 0 bases from J, with 13 bases in between. In nucleotides, the CDR3 is TGTGCCAGCAGCTTAGAGGGGGGGCGGACTAGCAATCAGCCCCAGCATTTT. Its protein product is CASSLEGGRTSNQPQHF.

The rearrangement uses TRBV24-1 and TRBJ1-2; no definite D call. Germline-derived CDR1 and CDR2 are KGHDR and SFDVKD. Trimming took 3 bases from V and 4 from J, leaving 8 bases between them. CDR3 length: 13 amino acids. CDR3 DNA: TGTGCCACCAGTGATCACGAGACCTATGGCTACACCTTC. This sequence encodes CATSDHETYGYTF.

The CDR3 DNA follows: TGTGCCAGCACCCAGGGGGGGGATGTTGGTGGCTACACCTTC. It encodes CASTQGGDVGGYTF. The chain joins TRBV3-1 (or the pseudogene TRBV3-2) to TRBJ1-2; 7 bases line up with TRBD1. The CDR3 runs 14 residues. V lost 7 bases and J lost 7; bases outside the gene matches: 12. Germline values: CDR1 LGHDT, CDR2 YNNKEL (reference sequence).

This CDR3 is CASSLGSRTSGGSYEQYF. CDR3 bases: TGTGCCAGCAGCTTGGGCAGCAGGACTAGCGGGGGGTCCTACGAGCAGTACTTC. The chain joins TRBV5-4 to TRBJ2-7; 14 positions agree with TRBD2. CDR1 is SGHNT, CDR2 YYREEE, per germline (reference sequence). The CDR3 totals 18 residues. The junction had 6 bases not matched to a gene; V was cut back by 0 bases and J by 1 base. The whole variable domain, filled in from reference TRBV5-4 and TRBJ2-7, reads ETGVTQSPTHLIKTRGQQVTLRCSSQSGHNTVSWYQQALGQGPQFIFQYYREEENGRGNFPPRFSGLQFPNYSSELNVNALELDDSALYLCASSLGSRTSGGSYEQYFGPGTRLTVT.

The chain recombines TRBV7-9 with TRBJ1-3; 10 bases align to TRBD1. This CDR3 has 17 amino acids. CDR1 is SEHNR, CDR2 FQNEAQ, per germline (reference sequence). The V segment lost 3 bases and the J segment 0 bases; nucleotides outside the gene matches: 5. The CDR3 sequence is CASSFSGTGVSGNTIYF. The CDR3 DNA is TGTGCCAGCAGCTTCTCCGGGACAGGGGTCTCTGGAAACACCATATATTTT.

This rearrangement joins TRBV4-1 to TRBJ2-7; D remains ambiguous. The CDR3 length is 15 residues. The V end was cut by 1 base, the J end by 0 bases, with 10 bases between. Germline V gene lookup returns CDR1 MGHRA and CDR2 YSYEKL. CDR3: CASSQGLESSYEQYF. The DNA of the CDR3 is TGCGCCAGCAGCCAAGGATTAGAGTCCTCCTACGAGCAGTACTTC.

This chain links TRBV28 with TRBJ2-2; D ambiguous. The CDR3 runs to 14 residues. Trimming shortened V by 6 bases and J by 6 bases, and 14 bases separated the two germline ends. CDR1 is MDHEN and CDR2 is SYDVKM in the germline V gene. The CDR3 DNA sequence: TGTGCCAGCAGAACCGTCCAACCTGCCGGGGAGCTGTTTTTT. Amino acids: CASRTVQPAGELFF.

This rearrangement joins TRBV5-1 to TRBJ1-5; tentatively, D is TRBD1 (5 bases). Germline CDR1 is SGHRS and CDR2 is YFSETQ. This CDR3 has 15 amino acids. V lost 4 bases and J lost 2, with 13 bases in between. The CDR3 DNA sequence: TGCGCCAGCAGCCCCGAGGTAGGGGGCAATCAGCCCCAGCATTTT. Protein product: CASSPEVGGNQPQHF.

The chain links TRBV7-9 to TRBJ2-7; D call uncertain. Germline V CDR1 and CDR2: SEHNR, FQNEAQ (reference sequence). Trimming left V 1 base short and J 0 bases short, with 10 bases between. CDR3 length: 15 residues. Here the CDR3 DNA reads TGTGCCAGCAGCTTAGACCGAATAATCTCCTACGAGCAGTACTTC. This translates into CASSLDRIISYEQYF.

The chain has TRBV27 and TRBJ1-5; TRBD1 matches 9 bases. V was pared by 5 bases and J by 2 bases, with 1 base of the junction left unmatched. CDR3 size: 14 residues. CDR1 and CDR2 from the germline V gene are MNHEY and SMNVEV (reference sequence). CDR3: CASSRDRGNQPQHF. Written as DNA, the CDR3 is TGTGCCAGCAGTCGGGACAGGGGCAATCAGCCCCAGCATTTT.

The CDR3 DNA reads TGTGCCTGGAGTGTTTGGCAGCCGAACACTGAAGCTTTCTTT. Protein sequence: CAWSVWQPNTEAFF. The chain links TRBV30 to TRBJ1-1, with D uncertain. The CDR3 is 14 amino acids. CDR1 is GTSNPN, CDR2 SVGIG, per germline (reference sequence). V was cut by 0 bases and J by 1 base, with 9 bases left in between.

This clone showed up just once. The chain combines TRBV6-2 or TRBV6-3 with TRBJ2-1; 8 bases match TRBD2. V shed 5 bases and J 4 bases; nucleotides not matched to a gene: 7. The CDR3 is made up of 15 amino acids. CDR1 and CDR2 from the germline V gene are MNHEY and SVGEGT. CDR3 DNA: TGTGCCAGCAGTCCCGGGGGGGCCCCTTACAATGAGCAGTTCTTC. Translation gives CASSPGGAPYNEQFF.

The rearrangement uses TRBV19 and TRBJ2-2; D not certain. CDR3 length: 14 amino acids. V was shortened by 1 base and J by 0 bases, with 3 bases between the two germline ends. Germline V gives CDR1 LNHDA, CDR2 SQIVND (reference sequence). The CDR3 nucleotides are TGTGCCAGTAGTATAGGGGCGAACACCGGGGAGCTGTTTTTT. Amino acid sequence: CASSIGANTGELFF.

The chain recombines TRBV5-1 with TRBJ2-6, with D perhaps TRBD1 or TRBD2 (5 bases each). Germline V gene sequence: CDR1 SGHRS, CDR2 YFSETQ. This CDR3 spans 19 amino acids. The V end was cut by 4 bases, the J end by 0 bases, with 20 bases between. The DNA of the CDR3 is TGCGCCAGCAGCACGCTAAAACCGGGACCCAACTCTGGGGCCAACGTCCTGACTTTC. It codes for CASSTLKPGPNSGANVLTF.

The chain employs TRBV6-4 and TRBJ2-2; a weak D match, TRBD1 (5 bases). CDR1 and CDR2 from the germline V gene are MRHNA and SNTAGT. There are 14 residues in the CDR3. Trimming pared 6 bases from V and 2 bases from J, leaving 10 bases between. CDR3 sequence (DNA): TGTGCCAGCAGCCGACAGTTAAACACCGGGGAGCTGTTTTTT. Translating it yields CASSRQLNTGELFF.

The V and J genes are TRBV2 and TRBJ2-4, with TRBD2 as a possible D gene (5 bases). Germline-derived CDR1 and CDR2 are SNHLY and FYNNEI. The ends were cut back, 7 bases at V and 1 base at J, with 17 bases in the middle. This CDR3 region has 16 residues. The CDR3 here is CASKSNSRGAKNIQYF. The DNA of the CDR3 is TGTGCCAGCAAGTCTAACTCCCGAGGGGCCAAAAACATTCAGTACTTC.

The chain has TRBV5-8 and TRBJ1-1, with 7 nucleotides matching TRBD1. The CDR3 consists of 13 residues. Germline CDR1 is SGHTS and CDR2 is YDEGEE. V was pared by 5 bases and J by 6 bases, with 7 bases of the junction left unmatched. The CDR3: CASSLTGLAEAFF. The DNA for the CDR3 is TGTGCCAGCAGTCTGACAGGGTTGGCTGAAGCTTTCTTT.

V is TRBV2 and J is TRBJ1-2; D is unclear. CDR1 is SNHLY and CDR2 is FYNNEI in the germline V gene. V dropped 8 bases and J dropped 2 bases, with 12 bases sitting between them. The CDR3 totals 13 residues. CDR3 in DNA: TGTGCCAGCTCCGACCCCTACAACTATGGCTACACCTTC. This encodes CASSDPYNYGYTF.

V usage is TRBV5-4 and J usage is TRBJ2-7; D is uncertain. The V gene's germline CDR1 is SGHNT and CDR2 YYREEE (reference sequence). V gave up 3 bases and J gave up 2 bases, with 9 bases separating them. CDR3 length equals 13 residues. CDR3 region: CASSSTETYEQYF. The DNA of the CDR3 is TGTGCCAGCAGCTCGACTGAGACCTACGAGCAGTACTTC.